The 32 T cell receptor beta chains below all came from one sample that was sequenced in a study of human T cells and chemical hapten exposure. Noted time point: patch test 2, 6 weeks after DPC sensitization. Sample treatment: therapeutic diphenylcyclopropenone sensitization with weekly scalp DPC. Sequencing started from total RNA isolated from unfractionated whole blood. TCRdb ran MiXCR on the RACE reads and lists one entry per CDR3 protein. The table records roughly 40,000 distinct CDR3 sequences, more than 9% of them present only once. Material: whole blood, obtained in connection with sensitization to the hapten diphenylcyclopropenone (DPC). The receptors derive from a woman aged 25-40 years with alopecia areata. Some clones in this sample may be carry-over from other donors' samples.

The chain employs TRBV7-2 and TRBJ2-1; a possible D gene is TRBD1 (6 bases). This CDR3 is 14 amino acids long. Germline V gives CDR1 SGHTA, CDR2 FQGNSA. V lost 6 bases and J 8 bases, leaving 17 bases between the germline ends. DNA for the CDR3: TGTGCCAGCAGTCAACAATGGGGGCCCGATGAGCAGTTCTTC. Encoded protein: CASSQQWGPDEQFF.

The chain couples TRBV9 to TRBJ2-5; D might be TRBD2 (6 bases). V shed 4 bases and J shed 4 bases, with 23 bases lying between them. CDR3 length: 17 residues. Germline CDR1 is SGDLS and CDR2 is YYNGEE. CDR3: CASSPDSPGEAPETQYF. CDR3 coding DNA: TGTGCCAGCAGCCCCGACAGCCCGGGGGAAGCGCCAGAGACCCAGTACTTC.

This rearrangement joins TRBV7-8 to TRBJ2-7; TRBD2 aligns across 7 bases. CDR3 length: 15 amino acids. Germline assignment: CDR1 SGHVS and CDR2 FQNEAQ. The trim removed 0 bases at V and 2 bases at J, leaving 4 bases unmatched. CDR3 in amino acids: CASSLAGGGTYEQYF. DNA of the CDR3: TGTGCCAGCAGCTTAGCGGGCGGGGGTACCTACGAGCAGTACTTC.

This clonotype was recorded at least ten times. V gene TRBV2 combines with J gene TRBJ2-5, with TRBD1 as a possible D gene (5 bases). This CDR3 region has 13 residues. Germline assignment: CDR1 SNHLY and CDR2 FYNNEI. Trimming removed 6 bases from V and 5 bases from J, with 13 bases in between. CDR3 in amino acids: CASSRVRQETQYF. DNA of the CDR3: TGTGCCAGCAGCCGGGTCAGACAGGAGACCCAGTACTTC.

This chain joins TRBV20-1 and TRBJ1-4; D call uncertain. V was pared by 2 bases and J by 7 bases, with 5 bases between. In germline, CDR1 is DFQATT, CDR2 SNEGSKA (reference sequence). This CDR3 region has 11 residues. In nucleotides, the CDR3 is TGCAGTGCTAGAACCGCTGAAAAACTGTTTTTT. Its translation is CSARTAEKLFF.

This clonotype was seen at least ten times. DNA for the CDR3: TGTGCCAGCAGCCGAGGGGGCAGTATCGAAGCTTTCTTT. Its translation is CASSRGGSIEAFF. This chain uses TRBV6-5 with TRBJ1-1; 7 bases map to TRBD1. Germline-derived CDR1 and CDR2 are MNHEY and SVGAGI. V shed 6 bases, J shed 8 bases, and the junction held 9 bases outside the gene matches. The CDR3 extends over 13 amino acids.

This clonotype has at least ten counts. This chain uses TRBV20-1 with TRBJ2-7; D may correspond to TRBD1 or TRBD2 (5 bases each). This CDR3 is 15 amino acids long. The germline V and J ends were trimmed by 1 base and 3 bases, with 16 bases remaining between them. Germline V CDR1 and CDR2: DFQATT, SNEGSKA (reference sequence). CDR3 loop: CSARATRGANYEQYF. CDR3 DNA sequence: TGCAGTGCTAGAGCGACGAGGGGCGCCAACTACGAGCAGTACTTC.

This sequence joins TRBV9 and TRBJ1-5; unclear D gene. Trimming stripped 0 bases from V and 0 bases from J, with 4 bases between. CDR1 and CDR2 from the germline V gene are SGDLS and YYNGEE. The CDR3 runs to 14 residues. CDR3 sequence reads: CASSVDDSNQPQHF. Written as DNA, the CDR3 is TGTGCCAGCAGCGTAGACGATAGCAATCAGCCCCAGCATTTT. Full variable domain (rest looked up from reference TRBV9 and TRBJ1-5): DSGVTQTPKHLITATGQRVTLRCSPRSGDLSVYWYQQSLDQGLQFLIQYYNGEERAKGNILERFSAQQFPDLHSELNLSSLELGDSALYFCASSVDDSNQPQHFGDGTRLSIL.

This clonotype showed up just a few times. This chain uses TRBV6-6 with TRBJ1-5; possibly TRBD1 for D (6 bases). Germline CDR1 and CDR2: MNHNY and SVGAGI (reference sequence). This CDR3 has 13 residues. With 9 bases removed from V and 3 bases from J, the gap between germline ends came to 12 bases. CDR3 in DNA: TGTGCCAGTACACAGGGCGCCAATCAGCCCCAGCATTTT. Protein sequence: CASTQGANQPQHF.

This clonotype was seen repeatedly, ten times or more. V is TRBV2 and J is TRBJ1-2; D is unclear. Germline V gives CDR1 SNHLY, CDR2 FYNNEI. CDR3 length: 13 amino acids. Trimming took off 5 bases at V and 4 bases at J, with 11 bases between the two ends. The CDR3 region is CASSPDGGYGYTF. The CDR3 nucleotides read TGTGCCAGCAGTCCCGACGGAGGCTATGGCTACACCTTC.

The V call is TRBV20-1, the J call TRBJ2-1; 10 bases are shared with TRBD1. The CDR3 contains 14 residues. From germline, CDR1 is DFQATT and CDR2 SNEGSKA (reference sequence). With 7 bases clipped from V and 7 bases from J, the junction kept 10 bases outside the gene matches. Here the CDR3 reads CSDAGTGAGNEQFF. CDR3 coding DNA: TGCAGTGACGCCGGGACAGGGGCTGGGAATGAGCAGTTCTTC.

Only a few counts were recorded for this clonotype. Written as DNA, the CDR3 is TGCGCCAGCAGCTTGGAGGAGGGAATCACTGAAGCTTTCTTT. As protein: CASSLEEGITEAFF. This chain joins TRBV5-1 and TRBJ1-1; D is ambiguous. Germline CDR1 reads SGHRS; CDR2 reads YFSETQ. This CDR3 spans 14 amino acids. V dropped 0 bases and J dropped 4 bases, with 10 bases sitting between them.

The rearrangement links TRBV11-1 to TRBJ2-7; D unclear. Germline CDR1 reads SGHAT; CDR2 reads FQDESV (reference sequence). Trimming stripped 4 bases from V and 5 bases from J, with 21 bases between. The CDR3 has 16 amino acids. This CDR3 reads CASSSNRAGAWDEQYF. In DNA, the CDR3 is TGTGCCAGCAGCTCTAACCGGGCCGGTGCCTGGGACGAGCAGTACTTC.

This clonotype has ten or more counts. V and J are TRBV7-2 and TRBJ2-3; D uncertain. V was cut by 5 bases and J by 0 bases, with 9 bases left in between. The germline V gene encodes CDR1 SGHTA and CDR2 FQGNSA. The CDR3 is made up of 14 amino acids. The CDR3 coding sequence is TGTGCCAGCAGCCTGTCCCCTAGCACAGATACGCAGTATTTT. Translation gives CASSLSPSTDTQYF.

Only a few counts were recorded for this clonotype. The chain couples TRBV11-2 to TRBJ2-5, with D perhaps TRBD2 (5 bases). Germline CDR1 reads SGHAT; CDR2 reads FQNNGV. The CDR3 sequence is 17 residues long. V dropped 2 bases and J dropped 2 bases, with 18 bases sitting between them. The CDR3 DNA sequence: TGTGCCAGCAGCTTATTACCCGCGGATAGGACTCAAGAGACCCAGTACTTC. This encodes CASSLLPADRTQETQYF.

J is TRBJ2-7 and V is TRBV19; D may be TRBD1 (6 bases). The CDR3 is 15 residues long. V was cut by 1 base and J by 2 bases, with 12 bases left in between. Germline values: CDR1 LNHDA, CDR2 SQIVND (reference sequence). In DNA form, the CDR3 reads TGTGCCAGTAGTATAGCCGCAGACAGGCCCTACGAGCAGTACTTC. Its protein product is CASSIAADRPYEQYF.

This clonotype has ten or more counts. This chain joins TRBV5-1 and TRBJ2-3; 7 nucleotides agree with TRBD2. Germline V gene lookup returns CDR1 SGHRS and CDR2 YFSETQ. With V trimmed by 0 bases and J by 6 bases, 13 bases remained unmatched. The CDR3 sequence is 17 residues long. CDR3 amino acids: CASSLVLAGGSGDTQYF. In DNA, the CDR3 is TGCGCCAGCAGCTTGGTTTTAGCGGGTGGATCCGGGGATACGCAGTATTTT.

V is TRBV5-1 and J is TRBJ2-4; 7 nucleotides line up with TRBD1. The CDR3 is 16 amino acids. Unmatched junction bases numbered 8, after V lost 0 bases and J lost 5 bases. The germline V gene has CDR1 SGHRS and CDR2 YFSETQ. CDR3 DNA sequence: TGCGCCAGCAGCTTGGAGGGACAGAGTGCTGAAAACATTCAGTACTTC. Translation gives CASSLEGQSAENIQYF. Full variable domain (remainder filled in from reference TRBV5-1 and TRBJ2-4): KAGVTQTPRYLIKTRGQQVTLSCSPISGHRSVSWYQQTPGQGLQFLFEYFSETQRNKGNFPGRFSGRQFSNSRSEMNVSTLELGDSALYLCASSLEGQSAENIQYFGAGTRLSVL.

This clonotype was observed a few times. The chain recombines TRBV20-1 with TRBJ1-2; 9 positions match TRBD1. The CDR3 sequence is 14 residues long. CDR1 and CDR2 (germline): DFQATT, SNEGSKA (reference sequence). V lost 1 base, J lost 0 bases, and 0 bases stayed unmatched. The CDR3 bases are TGCAGTGCTAGAGGGACAGGGGCTAACTATGGCTACACCTTC. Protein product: CSARGTGANYGYTF.

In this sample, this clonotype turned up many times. The CDR3 region has the DNA TGTGCCAGCAGTTCCCCCTTCTTGCCGGGGGGCACAGATACGCAGTATTTT. Translated: CASSSPFLPGGTDTQYF. The chain uses TRBV6-2 or TRBV6-3 and TRBJ2-3; TRBD2 might be the D (6 bases). V shed 4 bases and J shed 1 base, with 18 bases lying between them. Germline V gene data show CDR1 as MNHEY and CDR2 as SVGEGT. CDR3 length: 17 amino acids.

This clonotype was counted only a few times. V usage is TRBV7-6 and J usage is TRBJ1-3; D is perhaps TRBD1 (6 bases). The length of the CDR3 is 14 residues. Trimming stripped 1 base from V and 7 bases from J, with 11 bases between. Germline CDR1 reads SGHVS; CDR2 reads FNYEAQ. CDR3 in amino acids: CASSLGTGTNTIYF. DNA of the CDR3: TGTGCCAGCAGCTTAGGAACAGGGACGAACACCATATATTTT.

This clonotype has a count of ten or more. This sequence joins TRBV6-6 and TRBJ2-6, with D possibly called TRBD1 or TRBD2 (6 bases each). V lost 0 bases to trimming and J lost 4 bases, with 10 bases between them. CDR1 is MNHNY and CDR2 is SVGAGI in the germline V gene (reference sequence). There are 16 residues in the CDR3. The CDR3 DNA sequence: TGTGCCAGCAGTTACTCTAGGGGGGCCGGGGCCAACGTCCTGACTTTC. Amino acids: CASSYSRGAGANVLTF.

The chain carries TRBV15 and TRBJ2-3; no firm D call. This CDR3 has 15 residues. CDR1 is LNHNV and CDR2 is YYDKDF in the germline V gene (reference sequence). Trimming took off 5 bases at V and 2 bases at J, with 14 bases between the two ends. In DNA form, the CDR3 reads TGTGCCACCAGCGCTCCTAGGCCCCTCACAGATACGCAGTATTTT. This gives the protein CATSAPRPLTDTQYF.

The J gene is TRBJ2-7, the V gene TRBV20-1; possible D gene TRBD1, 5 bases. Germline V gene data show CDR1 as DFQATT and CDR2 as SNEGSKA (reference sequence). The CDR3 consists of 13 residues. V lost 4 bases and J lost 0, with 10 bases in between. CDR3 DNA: TGCAGTGCTAAGGACATACTCTCCTACGAGCAGTACTTC. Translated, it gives CSAKDILSYEQYF.

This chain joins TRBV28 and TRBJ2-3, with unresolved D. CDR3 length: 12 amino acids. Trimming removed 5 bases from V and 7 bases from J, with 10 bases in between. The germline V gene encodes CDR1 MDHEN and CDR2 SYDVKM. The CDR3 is CASSEEEYTQYF. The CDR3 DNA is TGTGCCAGCAGTGAGGAAGAGTATACGCAGTATTTT.

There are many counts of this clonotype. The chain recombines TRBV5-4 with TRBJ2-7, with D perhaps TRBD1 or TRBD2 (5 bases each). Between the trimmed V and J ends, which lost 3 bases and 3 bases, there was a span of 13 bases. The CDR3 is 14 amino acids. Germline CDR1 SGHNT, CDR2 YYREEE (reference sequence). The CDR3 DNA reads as TGTGCCAGCAGCTCAAAGAGGGGTGGCTACGAGCAGTACTTC. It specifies CASSSKRGGYEQYF.

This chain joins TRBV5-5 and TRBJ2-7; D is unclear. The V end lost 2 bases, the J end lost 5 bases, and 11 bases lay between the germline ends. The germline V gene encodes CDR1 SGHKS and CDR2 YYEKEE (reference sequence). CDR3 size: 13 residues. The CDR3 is CASSLSGSHEQYF. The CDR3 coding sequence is TGTGCCAGCAGCTTATCGGGCAGCCACGAGCAGTACTTC.

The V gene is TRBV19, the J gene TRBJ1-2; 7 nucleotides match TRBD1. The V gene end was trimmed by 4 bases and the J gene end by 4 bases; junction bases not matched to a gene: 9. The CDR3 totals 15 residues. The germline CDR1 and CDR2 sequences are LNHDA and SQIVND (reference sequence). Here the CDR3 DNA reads TGTGCCAGTAGTACAGCGACAGGGAACGGCTATGGCTACACCTTC. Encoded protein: CASSTATGNGYGYTF. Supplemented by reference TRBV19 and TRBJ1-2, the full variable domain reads DGGITQSPKYLFRKEGQNVTLSCEQNLNHDAMYWYRQDPGQGLRLIYYSQIVNDFQKGDIAEGYSVSREKKESFPLTVTSAQKNPTAFYLCASSTATGNGYGYTFGSGTRLTVV.

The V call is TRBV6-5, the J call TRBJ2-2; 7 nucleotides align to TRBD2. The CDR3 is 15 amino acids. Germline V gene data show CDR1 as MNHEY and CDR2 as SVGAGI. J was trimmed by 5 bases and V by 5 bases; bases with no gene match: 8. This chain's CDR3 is CASSKAMGGTGELFF. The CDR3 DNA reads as TGTGCCAGCAGTAAGGCTATGGGAGGGACCGGGGAGCTGTTTTTT.

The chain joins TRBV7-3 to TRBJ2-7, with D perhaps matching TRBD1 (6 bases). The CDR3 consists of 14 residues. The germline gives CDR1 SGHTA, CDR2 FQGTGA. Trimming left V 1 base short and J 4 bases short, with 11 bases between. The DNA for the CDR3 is TGTGCCAGCAGCTTAATGGGCAGGGGATACGAGCAGTACTTC. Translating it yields CASSLMGRGYEQYF.

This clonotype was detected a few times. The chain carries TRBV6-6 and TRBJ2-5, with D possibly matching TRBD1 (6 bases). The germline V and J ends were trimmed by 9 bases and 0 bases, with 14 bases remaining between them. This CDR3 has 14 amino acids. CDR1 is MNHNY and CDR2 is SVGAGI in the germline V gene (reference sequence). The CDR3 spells CASRYRVDQETQYF. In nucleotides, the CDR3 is TGTGCCAGTAGGTACAGGGTGGACCAAGAGACCCAGTACTTC.

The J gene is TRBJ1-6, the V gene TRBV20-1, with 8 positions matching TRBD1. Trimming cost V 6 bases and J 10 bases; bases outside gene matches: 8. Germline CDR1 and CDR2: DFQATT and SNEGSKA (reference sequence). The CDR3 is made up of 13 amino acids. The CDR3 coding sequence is TGCAGTGCCGACAGGGGACCTCCCTCACCCCTCCACTTT. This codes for CSADRGPPSPLHF.